This T cell receptor beta chain was captured in a study of OX40 agonist ivuxolimab in advanced cancers. Background on the study: Three patients, one with hepatocellular carcinoma and two with cutaneous melanoma, responded partially. Overall study findings and caveats: It was also the case that some nonresponders had low normalized T-cell clonal expansion. Both blood CD4+ and CD8+ T cells showed clonal growth by week 6 at 0.1 to 3.0 mg/kg.

Profiling relied on immunoSEQ multiplex PCR, and the TCRdb table lists in-frame clones only, not all of them. The sample lists about 36,000 clones, about 85% occurring once. The germline gives CDR1 MGHDK, CDR2 SYGVNS. Trimming removed 2 bases from V and 3 bases from J, with 7 bases in between. This CDR3 has 13 amino acids. On this clone: Antigen specificity is unknown.

V gene TRBV25-1 combines with J gene TRBJ1-1, with TRBD1 as a possible D gene (5 bases). This sample comprised CD4+ or CD8+ T cells sorted from blood, obtained in a trial of the OX40 agonist ivuxolimab. The receptor's source is an adult with an advanced solid tumor such as melanoma, head and neck, liver or kidney cancer. CDR3 amino acids: CASSERGDTEAFF. The CDR3 DNA reads TGTGCCAGCAGTGAACGGGGGGACACTGAAGCTTTCTTT.